The 11 T cell receptor beta chains given below trace back to one sample, sequenced in a study of cytomegalovirus exposure and HLA in healthy donors. Researchers ran the PCR with 60 Vbeta and 13 Jbeta primers. TCRdb's copy holds only in-frame clones and misses some; the assay was immunoSEQ multiplex PCR. The data show about 93,000 clones, roughly four fifths seen once. Material: PBMCs. Receptors originate from a middle-aged man in good health and CMV-seronegative.

This clone came up a few times. The chain has TRBV2 and TRBJ1-1, with D unclear. Trimming left V 4 bases short and J 0 bases short, with 6 bases between. Looked up from germline, CDR1 is SNHLY and CDR2 is FYNNEI. This CDR3 spans 13 amino acids. The CDR3 region is CASSVQVNTEAFF. CDR3 nucleotide sequence: TGTGCCAGCAGTGTCCAGGTGAACACTGAAGCTTTCTTT.

The chain has TRBV11-2 and TRBJ1-6; D call uncertain. Germline loops: CDR1 SGHAT, CDR2 FQNNGV. V dropped 2 bases and J dropped 4 bases, with 9 bases sitting between them. The CDR3 runs 15 residues. CDR3 DNA: TGTGCCAGCAGCTTAATGACACCGTATAATTCACCCCTCCACTTT. Translating it yields CASSLMTPYNSPLHF.

The rearrangement joins TRBV11-2 to TRBJ2-5, with 7 bases aligning to TRBD1. The trim removed 3 bases at V and 3 bases at J, leaving 1 base unmatched. Germline V gene sequence: CDR1 SGHAT, CDR2 FQNNGV. The CDR3 has 13 amino acids. The CDR3 is CASSFGTEETQYF. The CDR3 DNA sequence: TGTGCCAGCAGCTTCGGGACAGAAGAGACCCAGTACTTC.

V usage is TRBV6-1 and J usage is TRBJ1-5, with D possibly matching TRBD1 (5 bases). This CDR3 region has 13 residues. V lost 7 bases to trimming and J lost 6 bases, with 13 bases between them. Germline V CDR1 and CDR2: MNHNS, SASEGT. The CDR3 sequence is CASMLTGVQPQHF. The CDR3 nucleotides are TGTGCCAGCATGTTAACGGGGGTTCAGCCCCAGCATTTT.

V is TRBV14 and J is TRBJ2-1; D possibly corresponds to TRBD1 (6 bases). This CDR3 has 17 residues. Trimming stripped 1 base from V and 4 bases from J, with 17 bases between. Germline V lookup: CDR1 SGHDN, CDR2 FVKESK. In nucleotides, the CDR3 is TGTGCCAGCAGCCAAGCCCTGGGGCAGGGGATTTACAATGAGCAGTTCTTC. This sequence encodes CASSQALGQGIYNEQFF.

This rearrangement joins TRBV7-9 to TRBJ2-5; TRBD1 matches 8 bases. V lost 4 bases and J lost 4; bases outside the gene matches: 5. The CDR3 sequence is 14 residues long. Germline V gene lookup returns CDR1 SEHNR and CDR2 FQNEAQ (reference sequence). CDR3: CASSSSTGVETQYF. As DNA, the CDR3 is TGTGCCAGCAGCTCCTCGACAGGGGTAGAGACCCAGTACTTC.

Comments on this clone: This sample includes further DNA sequences coding for the same CDR3. The V gene is TRBV29-1, the J gene TRBJ2-2; the D gene is possibly TRBD1 (6 bases). The CDR3 is made up of 13 amino acids. V gave up 3 bases and J gave up 2 bases, with 7 bases separating them. Germline CDR1 SQVTM, CDR2 ANQGSEA. CDR3 sequence (DNA): TGCAGCGTTGACAGGGGTAACACCGGGGAGCTGTTTTTT. This encodes CSVDRGNTGELFF.

The chain employs TRBV5-1 and TRBJ1-2; possible D gene TRBD1, 6 bases. CDR1 is SGHRS and CDR2 is YFSETQ in the germline V gene. Trimming pared 0 bases from V and 8 bases from J, leaving 17 bases between. The CDR3 extends over 15 amino acids. The CDR3 DNA reads as TGCGCCAGCAGCTTGGAGGGGGGGCCGCACGCGGGCTACACCTTC. It yields the protein CASSLEGGPHAGYTF.

CDR3 loop: CASRTGLGEAFF. In DNA, the CDR3 is TGTGCCAGCCGAACAGGGCTGGGTGAAGCTTTCTTT. The rearrangement joins TRBV28 to TRBJ1-1; tentatively, D is TRBD1 (6 bases). Trimming cost V 8 bases and J 7 bases, with 14 bases left between them. CDR1 and CDR2 (germline): MDHEN, SYDVKM. The CDR3 is 12 amino acids.

The chain uses TRBV9 and TRBJ2-7, with 9 bases identical to TRBD2. J lost 6 bases, V lost 4 bases, and 17 bases had no gene match. This CDR3 comprises 17 residues. Germline CDR1 is SGDLS and CDR2 is YYNGEE. CDR3 DNA sequence: TGTGCCAGCAGCCCCAGATCCCCTCTAGCGGGACTAGGCGAGCAGTACTTC. This codes for CASSPRSPLAGLGEQYF.

This clone showed up many times. The chain links TRBV5-1 to TRBJ1-5; D possibly corresponds to TRBD1 (6 bases). The CDR3 is made up of 15 amino acids. V was clipped by 5 bases and J by 5 bases, with 17 bases between them. Germline loops: CDR1 SGHRS, CDR2 YFSETQ. CDR3 sequence reads: CASSPRGRGDQPQHF. As DNA, the CDR3 is TGCGCCAGCAGTCCCCGAGGCAGGGGCGATCAGCCCCAGCATTTT.